This T cell receptor (beta chain) was sequenced in a study of T-cell memory formation after mild COVID-19. Study-level results: Among contracting clones, CD4+ were mainly CM/EM and CD8+ enriched in EMRA. Whether second-wave clones peaking at day 37 were SARS-CoV-2 specific went unconfirmed.

The CDR3 totals 16 residues. The V gene's germline CDR1 is SGHDN and CDR2 FVKESK. V gave up 2 bases and J gave up 4 bases, with 17 bases separating them. This clonotype showed up many times. The target antigen is unknown. The TCR alpha and TCR beta cDNA libraries, bearing sample barcodes and UMIs, were generated by 5'RACE using constant-segment primers. TCRdb re-analysed the 5' RACE reads in MiXCR, keeping a single row per CDR3 protein. This table holds approximately 340,000 distinct CDR3 sequences, over 10% found once. The receptor's source is a man younger than 35 who had mild COVID-19 (a few samples of this study predate the infection). Cell type and time point are not known. Sample: PBMCs or a T cell subset sorted from them (not recorded which). The rearrangement joins TRBV14 to TRBJ1-2, with TRBD1 as a possible D gene (6 bases). Written as DNA, the CDR3 is TGTGCCAGCAGCCAAAGCAAGAAACAGGGCTTCTATGGCTACACCTTC. This codes for CASSQSKKQGFYGYTF.